This TCR beta chain stems from a study of shared clonotypes between healthy human individuals. Study results and limitations: Deeper or shallower sequencing was expected to change how clonotypes are shared among donors.

V shed 4 bases and J shed 0 bases, with 15 bases lying between them. CDR3 length: 16 residues. Germline V CDR1 and CDR2: SGHKS, YYEKEE (reference sequence). Points on this clone: Its antigen is as yet unknown.

Each sorted subset replicate got 200 ng genomic DNA, about 33,000 genomes. Method: immunoSEQ multiplex PCR; TCRdb's copy keeps in-frame clones and lacks some. The sample holds 2.5 million or so clones, around nine tenths seen once. The TCR originated in a man between 18 and 35 years old in good health. The chain recombines TRBV5-5 with TRBJ2-3; TRBD2 is a possible D gene (5 bases). Sequenced: naive CD4+ T cells sorted from blood. Subset denoted: CD45RA+ positively selected. The CDR3 DNA reads as TGTGCCAGCAGCATCTGGGAGTCCAGGAGCACAGATACGCAGTATTTT. This codes for CASSIWESRSTDTQYF.